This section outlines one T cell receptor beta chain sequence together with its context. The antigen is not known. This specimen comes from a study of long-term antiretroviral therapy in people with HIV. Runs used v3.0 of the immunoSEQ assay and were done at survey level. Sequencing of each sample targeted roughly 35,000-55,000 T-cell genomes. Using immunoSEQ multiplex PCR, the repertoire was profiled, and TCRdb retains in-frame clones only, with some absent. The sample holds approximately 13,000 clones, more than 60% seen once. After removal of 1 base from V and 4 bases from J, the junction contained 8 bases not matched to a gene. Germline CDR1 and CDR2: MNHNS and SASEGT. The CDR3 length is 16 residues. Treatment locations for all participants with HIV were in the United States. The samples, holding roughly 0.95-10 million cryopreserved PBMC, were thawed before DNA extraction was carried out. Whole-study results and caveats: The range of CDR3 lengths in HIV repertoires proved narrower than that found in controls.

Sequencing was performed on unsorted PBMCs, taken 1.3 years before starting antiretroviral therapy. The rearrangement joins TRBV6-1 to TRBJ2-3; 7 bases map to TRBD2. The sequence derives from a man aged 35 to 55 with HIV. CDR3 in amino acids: CASSEGGGGGSDTQYF. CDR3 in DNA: TGTGCCAGCAGTGAAGGGGGCGGGGGAGGTTCAGATACGCAGTATTTT.